This passage covers 2 T cell receptor beta chains from one sample sequenced in a study of patients and donors after allogeneic stem cell transplantation. TCRdb re-analysed the RT-PCR reads in MiXCR, keeping a single row per CDR3 protein. The sample records about a million distinct CDR3 sequences, 15% to 20% being singletons. The sample taken for sequencing was blood, either unsorted or a sorted T cell fraction (not recorded which). These TCRs come from a human donor who was either an allogeneic HSCT recipient or a stem cell or donor lymphocyte infusion donor (not recorded which). It is not recorded whose cells these are; they may come from a transplant donor.

This clonotype was seen more than once but under ten times. V gene TRBV12-3 or TRBV12-4 combines with J gene TRBJ2-7, with 7 nucleotides matching TRBD1. Trimming removed 6 bases from V and 5 bases from J; junction bases left unmatched: 13. This CDR3 region has 15 residues. DNA for the CDR3: TGTGCCAGCAGCTCTATCGACAGGGTATGGGACGAGCAGTACTTC. Its protein product is CASSSIDRVWDEQYF.

This clonotype has just a few counts. The chain combines TRBV15 with TRBJ1-3, with D hard to call. V was cut by 0 bases and J by 10 bases, with 13 bases left in between. The CDR3 loop spans 14 amino acids. Looked up from germline, CDR1 is LNHNV and CDR2 is YYDKDF (reference sequence). CDR3 nucleotides: TGTGCCACCAGCAGAGAAGTGAAGGGAATAACCATATATTTT. The encoded protein is CATSREVKGITIYF.